These T cell receptor beta chains were read from a single sample in a study of T cells after somatic rescue of genetic block. Generated by immunoSEQ multiplex PCR, the TCRdb table keeps only in-frame clones and is missing some. The table shows around 50,000 clones, with roughly 96% occurring only once. Sequencing used peripheral blood mononuclear cells (PBMCs). The source is a child less than two years old. The CDR3 runs from the conserved cysteine through the conserved F or W. The D gene is left open where the match is weak. Expanded clones are given a class, and other clones once, few, many or no size at all.

v_gene: TRBV7-9
d_gene: -
j_gene: TRBJ2-7
abundance: -
CDR3nt: TGTGCCAGCAGCTTACCAGGCTCCTACGAGCAGTACTTC
CDR3aa: CASSLPGSYEQYF

v_gene: TRBV7-6
d_gene: -
j_gene: TRBJ2-7
abundance: -
CDR3nt: TGTGCCAGCAGCCCAAGCCAGGGCTCCTACGAGCAGTACTTC
CDR3aa: CASSPSQGSYEQYF

v_gene: TRBV2
d_gene: -
j_gene: TRBJ2-7
abundance: -
CDR3nt: TGTGCCAGCAGTGAAAGCGAGCAGTACTTC
CDR3aa: CASSESEQYF

v_gene: TRBV28
d_gene: TRBD2
j_gene: TRBJ2-5
abundance: -
CDR3nt: TGTGCCAGCAGTTTACCTTCTAGCGGGAAGTGGCAAGAGACCCAGTACTTC
CDR3aa: CASSLPSSGKWQETQYF

v_gene: TRBV6-1
d_gene: TRBD1
j_gene: TRBJ1-1
abundance: -
CDR3nt: TGTGCCAGCAGAGAAACAGGGGGAGGAATGAACACTGAAGCTTTCTTT
CDR3aa: CASRETGGGMNTEAFF

v_gene: TRBV10-3
d_gene: -
j_gene: TRBJ2-3
abundance: -
CDR3nt: TGTGCCATCAGTGAGAGGACTACTATCACAGATACGCAGTATTTT
CDR3aa: CAISERTTITDTQYF

v_gene: TRBV18
d_gene: TRBD1
j_gene: TRBJ1-2
abundance: -
CDR3nt: TGTGCCAGCTCACCGGGACAGGGGGCTAACTATGGCTACACCTTC
CDR3aa: CASSPGQGANYGYTF

v_gene: TRBV7-2
d_gene: TRBD2
j_gene: TRBJ2-2
abundance: -
CDR3nt: TGTGCCAGCAGCTTATCTAGCGGGCCCGGGGAGCTGTTTTTT
CDR3aa: CASSLSSGPGELFF

v_gene: TRBV10-2
d_gene: -
j_gene: TRBJ2-7
abundance: -
CDR3nt: TGCGCCAGCCTTAAAGTCCCGCGAGGAGACTACGAGCAGTACTTC
CDR3aa: CASLKVPRGDYEQYF

v_gene: TRBV7-2
d_gene: TRBD2
j_gene: TRBJ2-2
abundance: -
CDR3nt: TGTGCCAGCAGCATTAGACTGGGACTAGCGGGAGGGCGGGGGGAGCTGTTTTTT
CDR3aa: CASSIRLGLAGGRGELFF

v_gene: TRBV7-8
d_gene: -
j_gene: TRBJ2-1
abundance: -
CDR3nt: TGTGCCAGCAGCTTAGGTCGATCGGGAGCGTTCCTTTACAATGAGCAGTTCTTC
CDR3aa: CASSLGRSGAFLYNEQFF

v_gene: TRBV5-4
d_gene: -
j_gene: TRBJ2-3
abundance: -
CDR3nt: TGTGCCAGCACTTACGGGGCCCTCAGCACAGATACGCAGTATTTT
CDR3aa: CASTYGALSTDTQYF

v_gene: TRBV2
d_gene: TRBD2
j_gene: TRBJ2-7
abundance: once
CDR3nt: TGTGCCAGCAGGGGACTAGCGGGAGGTTACGAGCAGTACTTC
CDR3aa: CASRGLAGGYEQYF

v_gene: TRBV7-9
d_gene: -
j_gene: TRBJ2-1
abundance: -
CDR3nt: TGTGCCAGCAGCCCCGGCGACAGCCCCAATGAGCAGTTCTTC
CDR3aa: CASSPGDSPNEQFF

v_gene: TRBV28
d_gene: TRBD1
j_gene: TRBJ2-3
abundance: -
CDR3nt: TGTGCCAGCAGGGGGACAGGGGGTCTCACAGATACGCAGTATTTT
CDR3aa: CASRGTGGLTDTQYF

v_gene: TRBV6-5
d_gene: TRBD2
j_gene: TRBJ2-1
abundance: -
CDR3nt: TGTGCCAGCAGTTACTCAGTAGCGGGGTACAATGAGCAGTTCTTC
CDR3aa: CASSYSVAGYNEQFF

v_gene: TRBV12-5
d_gene: -
j_gene: TRBJ2-2
abundance: -
CDR3nt: TGTGCTAGTGGTTTGGCAACCGGGGAGCTGTTTTTT
CDR3aa: CASGLATGELFF

v_gene: TRBV6-5
d_gene: -
j_gene: TRBJ1-2
abundance: -
CDR3nt: TGTGCCAGCAGTCCCAGAGCTTTCTATGGCTACACCTTC
CDR3aa: CASSPRAFYGYTF

v_gene: TRBV10-3
d_gene: -
j_gene: TRBJ1-1
abundance: -
CDR3nt: TGTGCCATCGGCAGGGGCACTGAAGCTTTCTTT
CDR3aa: CAIGRGTEAFF

v_gene: TRBV6-5
d_gene: TRBD1
j_gene: TRBJ2-7
abundance: -
CDR3nt: TGTGCCAGCAGTTACAGGGGGCCATACGAGCAGTACTTC
CDR3aa: CASSYRGPYEQYF

v_gene: TRBV4-1
d_gene: -
j_gene: TRBJ1-4
abundance: -
CDR3nt: TGCGCCAGCAGCCCCTACCCCCGGGGGAAGTCTAATGAAAAACTGTTTTTT
CDR3aa: CASSPYPRGKSNEKLFF

v_gene: TRBV4-1
d_gene: -
j_gene: TRBJ2-3
abundance: -
CDR3nt: TGCGCCAGCAGCCAAGATAGCTCAGATACGCAGTATTTT
CDR3aa: CASSQDSSDTQYF

v_gene: TRBV5-4
d_gene: TRBD1
j_gene: TRBJ1-2
abundance: -
CDR3nt: TGTGCCAGCAGCTTTAAGTCAGGGGGCTATGGCTACACCTTC
CDR3aa: CASSFKSGGYGYTF

v_gene: TRBV11-3
d_gene: TRBD2
j_gene: TRBJ2-1
abundance: -
CDR3nt: TGTGCCAGCAGCTTAGGACTAGCGGGAGATGAGCAGTTCTTC
CDR3aa: CASSLGLAGDEQFF

v_gene: TRBV5-1
d_gene: -
j_gene: TRBJ2-5
abundance: -
CDR3nt: TGCGCCAGCAGCTTACGGGTGCTGGGCCAAGAGACCCAGTACTTC
CDR3aa: CASSLRVLGQETQYF

v_gene: TRBV4-1
d_gene: -
j_gene: TRBJ2-3
abundance: once
CDR3nt: TGCGCCAGCAGCCAAGAAACGTTGGAGAGCGCCCCGAGGGGTACGCAGTATTTT
CDR3aa: CASSQETLESAPRGTQYF

v_gene: TRBV7-2
d_gene: -
j_gene: TRBJ2-5
abundance: -
CDR3nt: TGTGCCAGCAGCTTAGCATCCCGAGGGGGGGAGACCCAGTACTTC
CDR3aa: CASSLASRGGETQYF

v_gene: TRBV7-8
d_gene: TRBD1
j_gene: TRBJ2-3
abundance: once
CDR3nt: TGTGCCAGCAGCCCTACAGGGGTCAGCACAGATACGCAGTATTTT
CDR3aa: CASSPTGVSTDTQYF

v_gene: TRBV29-1
d_gene: -
j_gene: TRBJ1-1
abundance: -
CDR3nt: TGCAGCGTTGAAGATAGACAGGTCGGGGCTTTCTTT
CDR3aa: CSVEDRQVGAFF